These 8 T cell receptor beta chains originate from one sample sequenced in a study of response to subunit inactivated influenza vaccine. TCRdb redid the calling of the RT-PCR reads with MiXCR, one entry per CDR3 protein. The table shows around 470,000 distinct CDR3 sequences, with approximately 7.8% occurring only once. The sample here was PBMCs from blood, taken around 25 months after vaccination. The receptors originated from a man between 50 and 75 years old who received an inactivated influenza vaccine.

The table lists this clonotype with a few counts. The V and J genes are TRBV29-1 and TRBJ2-5; no clear D gene. In germline, CDR1 is SQVTM, CDR2 ANQGSEA. Between the trimmed V and J ends, which lost 4 bases and 7 bases, there was a span of 13 bases. The CDR3 is made up of 12 amino acids. The DNA of the CDR3 is TGCAGCGTTGCGGACCGGATCGGGACCCAGTACTTC. Protein sequence: CSVADRIGTQYF.

The V call is TRBV7-9, the J call TRBJ2-7; D unresolved. The CDR3 is 15 amino acids. The germline V gene encodes CDR1 SEHNR and CDR2 FQNEAQ (reference sequence). V was pared by 4 bases and J by 5 bases, with 18 bases between. CDR3 in DNA: TGTGCCAGCAGCTCAAACCCCACGTCTAAGGACGAGCAGTACTTC. Its translation is CASSSNPTSKDEQYF.

Only a few counts were recorded for this clonotype. This chain's CDR3 is CSSPGHTDTQYF. CDR3 nucleotides: TGCAGTAGTCCGGGACACACAGATACGCAGTATTTT. The chain uses TRBV20-1 and TRBJ2-3, with a tentative D call TRBD1 (6 bases). V was shortened by 8 bases and J by 2 bases, with 11 bases between the two germline ends. This CDR3 is built from 12 residues. Per germline, CDR1 DFQATT and CDR2 SNEGSKA (reference sequence).

In its sample, this clonotype was seen many times. The chain is built from TRBV25-1 and TRBJ1-6, with D possibly TRBD1 on 6 matching bases. This CDR3 region has 14 residues. With 6 bases removed from V and 10 bases from J, the gap between germline ends came to 16 bases. Germline CDR1 is MGHDK and CDR2 is SYGVNS. The CDR3 loop is CASSQTGYSSPLHF. CDR3 nucleotides: TGTGCCAGCAGCCAGACAGGATATAGCTCACCCCTCCACTTT.

This clonotype came up many times. The genes are TRBV12-3 or TRBV12-4 and TRBJ2-1; a weak D match, TRBD1 (5 bases). With 6 bases removed from V and 0 bases from J, the gap between germline ends came to 12 bases. This CDR3 spans 15 amino acids. The chain's CDR3 is CASRPTVDSYNEQFF. CDR3 nucleotide sequence: TGTGCCAGCAGACCGACAGTCGACTCCTACAATGAGCAGTTCTTC.

This clonotype was picked up a small number of times. The chain links TRBV20-1 to TRBJ2-7, with TRBD2 identical over 8 bases. J lost 2 bases, V lost 7 bases, and 10 bases had no gene match. From germline, CDR1 is DFQATT and CDR2 SNEGSKA (reference sequence). The CDR3 consists of 14 residues. The CDR3 coding sequence is TGCAGTGTCTCATCAGCGGGAGACACCTACGAGCAGTACTTC. This gives the protein CSVSSAGDTYEQYF.

This clonotype was found many times. V usage is TRBV18 and J usage is TRBJ2-1, with D perhaps matching TRBD2 (5 bases). Trimming removed 3 bases from V and 2 bases from J, with 11 bases in between. CDR3 length equals 15 residues. The V gene's germline CDR1 is KGHSH and CDR2 LQKENI. The chain's CDR3 is CASSPSLAAYNEQFF. The DNA of the CDR3 is TGTGCCAGCTCACCTTCCCTAGCTGCCTACAATGAGCAGTTCTTC.

The V and J genes are TRBV29-1 and TRBJ2-1; 7 bases match TRBD2. J gave up 6 bases and V 8 bases, and 13 bases lay outside the gene matches. CDR3 length: 14 amino acids. From germline, CDR1 is SQVTM and CDR2 ANQGSEA. The CDR3 loop reads CSIPHVGGTNEQFF. DNA of the CDR3: TGCAGCATCCCACACGTCGGGGGGACCAATGAGCAGTTCTTC.